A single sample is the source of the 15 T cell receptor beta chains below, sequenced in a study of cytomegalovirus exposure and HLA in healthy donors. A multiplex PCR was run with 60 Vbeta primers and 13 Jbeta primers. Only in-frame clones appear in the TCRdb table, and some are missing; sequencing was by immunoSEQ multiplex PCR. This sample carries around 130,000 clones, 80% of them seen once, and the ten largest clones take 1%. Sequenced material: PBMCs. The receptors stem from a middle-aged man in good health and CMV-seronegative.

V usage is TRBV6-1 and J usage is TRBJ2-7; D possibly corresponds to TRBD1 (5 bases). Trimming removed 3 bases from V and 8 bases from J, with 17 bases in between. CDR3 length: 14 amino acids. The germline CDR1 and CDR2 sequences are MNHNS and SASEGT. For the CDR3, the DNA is TGTGCCAGCAGTGACGTCAGGGAAAACCCTAAGCAGTACTTC. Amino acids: CASSDVRENPKQYF.

The CDR3 DNA is TGTGCCAGCAGTGAAAGGACTAGCGGGCCGTCAGATACGCAGTATTTT. Amino acid sequence: CASSERTSGPSDTQYF. The chain employs TRBV6-1 and TRBJ2-3, with TRBD2 matching over 11 bases. With 2 bases clipped from V and 4 bases from J, the junction kept 5 bases outside the gene matches. This CDR3 contains 16 residues. Per germline, CDR1 MNHNS and CDR2 SASEGT.

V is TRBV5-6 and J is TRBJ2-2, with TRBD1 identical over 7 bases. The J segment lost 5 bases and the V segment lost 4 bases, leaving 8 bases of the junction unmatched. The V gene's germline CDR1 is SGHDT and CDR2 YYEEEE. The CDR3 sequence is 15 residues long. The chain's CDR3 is CASSNRQGRTGELFF. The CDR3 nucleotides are TGTGCCAGCAGCAACCGACAGGGAAGGACCGGGGAGCTGTTTTTT.

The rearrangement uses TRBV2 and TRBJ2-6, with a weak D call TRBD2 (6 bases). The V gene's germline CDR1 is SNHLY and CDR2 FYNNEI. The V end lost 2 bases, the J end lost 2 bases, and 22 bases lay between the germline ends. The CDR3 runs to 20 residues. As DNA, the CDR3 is TGTGCCAGCAGTGAATTGGGGTATGAAAGTGGGACTGCTGGGGCCAACGTCCTGACTTTC. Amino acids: CASSELGYESGTAGANVLTF.

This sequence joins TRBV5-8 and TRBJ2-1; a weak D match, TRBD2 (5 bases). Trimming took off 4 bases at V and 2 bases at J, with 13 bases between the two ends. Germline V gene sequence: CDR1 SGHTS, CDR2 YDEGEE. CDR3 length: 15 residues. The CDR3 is CASSQSGYTYNEQFF. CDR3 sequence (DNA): TGTGCCAGCAGCCAGAGCGGATACACCTACAATGAGCAGTTCTTC.

The CDR3 is CASSLAGVTDTQYF. CDR3 in DNA: TGCGCCAGCAGCTTGGCAGGGGTCACAGATACGCAGTATTTT. J is TRBJ2-3 and V is TRBV5-1; D is perhaps TRBD1 (6 bases). This CDR3 spans 14 amino acids. Germline lookup yields CDR1 SGHRS and CDR2 YFSETQ. Trimming stripped 0 bases from V and 2 bases from J, with 7 bases between.

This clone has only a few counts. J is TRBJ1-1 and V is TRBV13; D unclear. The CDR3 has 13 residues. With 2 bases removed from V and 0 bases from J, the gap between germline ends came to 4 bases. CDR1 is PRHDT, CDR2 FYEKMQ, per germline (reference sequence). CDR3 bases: TGTGCCAGCAGCTTATCAGTGAACACTGAAGCTTTCTTT. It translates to CASSLSVNTEAFF.

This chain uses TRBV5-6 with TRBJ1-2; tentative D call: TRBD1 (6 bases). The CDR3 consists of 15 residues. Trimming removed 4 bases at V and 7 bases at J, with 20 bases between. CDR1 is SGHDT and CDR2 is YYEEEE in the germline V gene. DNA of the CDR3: TGTGCCAGCAGCGTACAGGGCGGGGGAGGCTCTGGCTACACCTTC. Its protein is CASSVQGGGGSGYTF.

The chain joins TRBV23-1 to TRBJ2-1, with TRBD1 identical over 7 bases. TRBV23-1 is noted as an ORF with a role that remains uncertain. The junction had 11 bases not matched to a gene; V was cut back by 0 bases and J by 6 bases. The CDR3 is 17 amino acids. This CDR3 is CASSQSRGTDLINEQFF. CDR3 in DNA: TGCGCCAGCAGTCAATCTAGGGGGACAGACCTGATCAATGAGCAGTTCTTC.

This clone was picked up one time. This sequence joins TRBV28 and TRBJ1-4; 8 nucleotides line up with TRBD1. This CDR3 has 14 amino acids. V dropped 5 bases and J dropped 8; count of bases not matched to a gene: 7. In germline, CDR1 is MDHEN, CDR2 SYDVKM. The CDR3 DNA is TGTGCCAGCAGTACCGACAGGGGTCACGAAAAACTGTTTTTT. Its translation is CASSTDRGHEKLFF.

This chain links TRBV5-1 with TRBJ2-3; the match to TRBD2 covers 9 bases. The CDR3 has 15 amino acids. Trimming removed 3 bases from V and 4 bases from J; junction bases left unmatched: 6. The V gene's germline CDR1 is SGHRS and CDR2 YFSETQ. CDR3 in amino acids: CASSYSAGGPDTQYF. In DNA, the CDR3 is TGCGCCAGCAGCTATTCTGCGGGAGGGCCAGATACGCAGTATTTT.

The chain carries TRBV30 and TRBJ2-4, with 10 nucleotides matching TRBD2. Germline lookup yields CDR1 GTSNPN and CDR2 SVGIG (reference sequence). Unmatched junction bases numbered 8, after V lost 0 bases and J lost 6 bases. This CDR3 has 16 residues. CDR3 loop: CAWSVAGGNFVNIQYF. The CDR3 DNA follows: TGTGCCTGGAGTGTAGCGGGAGGGAATTTTGTAAACATTCAGTACTTC.

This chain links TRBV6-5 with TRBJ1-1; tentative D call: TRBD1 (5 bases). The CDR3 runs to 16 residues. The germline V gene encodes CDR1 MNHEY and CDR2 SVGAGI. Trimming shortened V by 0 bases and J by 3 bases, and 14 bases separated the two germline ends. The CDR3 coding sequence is TGTGCCAGCAGTTACTCGATGTCAGGGATCCACACTGAAGCTTTCTTT. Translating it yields CASSYSMSGIHTEAFF.

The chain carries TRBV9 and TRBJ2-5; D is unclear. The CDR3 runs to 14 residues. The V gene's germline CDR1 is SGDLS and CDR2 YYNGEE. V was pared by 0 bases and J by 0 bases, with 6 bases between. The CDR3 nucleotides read TGTGCCAGCAGCGTAGCGCAGTACCAAGAGACCCAGTACTTC. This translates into CASSVAQYQETQYF.

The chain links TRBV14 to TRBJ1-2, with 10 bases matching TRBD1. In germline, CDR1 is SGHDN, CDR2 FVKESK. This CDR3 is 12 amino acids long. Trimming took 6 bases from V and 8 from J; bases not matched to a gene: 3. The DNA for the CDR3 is TGTGCCAGCAGGCGGACAGGGGGGGGCTACACCTTC. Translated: CASRRTGGGYTF.